These 5 T cell receptor beta chains share one sample of origin, sequenced in a study of shared clonotypes between healthy human individuals. Profiling relied on immunoSEQ multiplex PCR, and the TCRdb table lists in-frame clones only, not all of them. The table lists about 230,000 clones, approximately 65% of them singletons, with over 8.5% in the top ten. Sequencing was carried out using memory CD4+ T cells sorted from blood. Documented subset: CD45RA-negative fraction. These receptor sequences come from a man aged 25-45 years in good health.

This clone was recorded a few times. The chain couples TRBV13 to TRBJ2-1; D remains unclear. Looked up from germline, CDR1 is PRHDT and CDR2 is FYEKMQ (reference sequence). V gave up 5 bases and J gave up 8 bases, with 19 bases separating them. The CDR3 has 15 amino acids. The DNA for the CDR3 is TGTGCCAGCAGCCCCCCGCGTCCGTCACGGGATGAGCAGTTCTTC. Translating gives CASSPPRPSRDEQFF.

V is TRBV4-2 and J is TRBJ2-5; 8 nucleotides agree with TRBD1. V lost 4 bases and J lost 5; bases outside the gene matches: 9. Germline values: CDR1 LGHNA, CDR2 YNFKEQ. The CDR3 runs to 15 residues. The CDR3 DNA sequence: TGTGCCAGCAGCCCCACAGGGGGAGTTTGGGAGACCCAGTACTTC. It encodes CASSPTGGVWETQYF.

This rearrangement joins TRBV15 to TRBJ1-4; D is uncertain. CDR1 LNHNV and CDR2 YYDKDF come from the germline V gene (reference sequence). V was trimmed by 5 bases and J by 0 bases, leaving 10 bases between them. The CDR3 has 15 amino acids. CDR3 amino acids: CATSRTSSTNEKLFF. CDR3 bases: TGTGCCACCAGCCGGACGAGTTCAACTAATGAAAAACTGTTTTTT.

The gene calls are TRBV5-8 and TRBJ2-7, with D possibly TRBD2 on 6 matching bases. The CDR3 totals 15 residues. Germline V CDR1 and CDR2: SGHTS, YDEGEE. V was trimmed by 4 bases and J by 0 bases, leaving 14 bases between them. Here the CDR3 DNA reads TGTGCCAGCAGCCACGGGAGCGCGAGCTCCTACGAGCAGTACTTC. It specifies CASSHGSASSYEQYF.

The chain carries TRBV6-1 and TRBJ1-5; D is undetermined. Trimming stripped 4 bases from V and 5 bases from J, with 15 bases between. The CDR3 sequence is 15 residues long. Germline assignment: CDR1 MNHNS and CDR2 SASEGT. CDR3 residues: CASSAPSLFYQPQHF. In DNA form, the CDR3 reads TGTGCCAGCAGTGCGCCTTCATTATTCTATCAGCCCCAGCATTTT.